The TCR beta chain under discussion was sequenced for a study of identical twins. Germline CDR1 is SGHDT and CDR2 is YYEEEE. V was pared by 2 bases and J by 4 bases, with 5 bases of the junction left unmatched. The CDR3 is 14 amino acids. TCRdb reanalysed the 5' RACE reads using MiXCR and keeps one entry per CDR3 protein. Of about 890,000 distinct CDR3 sequences listed, 12% are singletons. Comment on this clonotype: Its antigen is not identified.

Points from the study as a whole: Invariant cells of the MAIT and iNKT types might have partly distorted the zero-insertion analyses.

These same data were also listed under a study on yellow fever vaccine responses in identical twins.

The sequence derives from a woman aged 18-29 years in good health. Sequences were obtained from PBMCs. The V and J genes are TRBV5-6 and TRBJ2-7; the match to TRBD1 covers 8 bases. The DNA of the CDR3 is TGTGCCAGCAGCTTAGGGACAGGAAATTACGAGCAGTACGTC. The encoded protein is CASSLGTGNYEQYV.